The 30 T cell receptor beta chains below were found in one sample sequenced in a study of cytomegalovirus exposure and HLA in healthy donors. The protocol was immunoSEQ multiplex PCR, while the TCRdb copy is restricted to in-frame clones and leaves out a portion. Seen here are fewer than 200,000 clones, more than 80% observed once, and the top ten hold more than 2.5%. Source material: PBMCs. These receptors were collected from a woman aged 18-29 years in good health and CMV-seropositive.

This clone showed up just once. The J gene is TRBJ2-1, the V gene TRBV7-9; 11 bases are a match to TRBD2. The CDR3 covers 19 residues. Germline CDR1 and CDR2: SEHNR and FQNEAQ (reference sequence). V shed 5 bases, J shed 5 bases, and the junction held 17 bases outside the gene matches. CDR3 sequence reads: CASSRTSGVAGGPDNEQFF. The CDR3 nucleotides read TGTGCCAGCAGCCGCACCTCGGGGGTAGCGGGAGGGCCGGACAATGAGCAGTTCTTC.

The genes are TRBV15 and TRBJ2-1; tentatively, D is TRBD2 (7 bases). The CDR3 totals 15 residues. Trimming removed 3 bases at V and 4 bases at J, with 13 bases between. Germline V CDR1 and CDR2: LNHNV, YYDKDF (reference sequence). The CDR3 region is CATSRRTRGYNEQFF. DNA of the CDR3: TGTGCCACCAGCAGGCGGACTAGGGGGTACAATGAGCAGTTCTTC.

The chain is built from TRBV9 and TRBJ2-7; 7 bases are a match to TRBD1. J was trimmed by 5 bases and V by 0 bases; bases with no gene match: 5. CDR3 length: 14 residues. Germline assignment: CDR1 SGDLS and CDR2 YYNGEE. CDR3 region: CASSVETGSNEQYF. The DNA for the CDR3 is TGTGCCAGCAGCGTAGAGACAGGGTCCAACGAGCAGTACTTC.

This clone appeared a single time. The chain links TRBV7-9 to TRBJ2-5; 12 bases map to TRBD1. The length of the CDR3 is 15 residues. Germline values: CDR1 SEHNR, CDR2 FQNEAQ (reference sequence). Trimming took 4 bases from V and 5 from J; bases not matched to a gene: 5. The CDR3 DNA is TGTGCCAGCAGCTCGGGACAGGGGGCGAGGGAGACCCAGTACTTC. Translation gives CASSSGQGARETQYF.

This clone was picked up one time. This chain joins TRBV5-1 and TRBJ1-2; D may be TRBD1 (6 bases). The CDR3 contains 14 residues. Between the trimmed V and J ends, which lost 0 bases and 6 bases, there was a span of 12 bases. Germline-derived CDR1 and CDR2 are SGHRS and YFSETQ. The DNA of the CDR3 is TGCGCCAGCAGCTTGGGGGACACCGTCGATGGCTACACCTTC. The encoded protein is CASSLGDTVDGYTF.

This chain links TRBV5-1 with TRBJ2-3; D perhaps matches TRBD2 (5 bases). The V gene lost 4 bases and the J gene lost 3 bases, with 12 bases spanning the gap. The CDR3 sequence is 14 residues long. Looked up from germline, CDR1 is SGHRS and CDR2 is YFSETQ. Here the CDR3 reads CASSVDSRTDTQYF. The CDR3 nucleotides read TGCGCCAGCAGCGTGGACTCGAGGACAGATACGCAGTATTTT. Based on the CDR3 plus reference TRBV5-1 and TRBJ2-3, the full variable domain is KAGVTQTPRYLIKTRGQQVTLSCSPISGHRSVSWYQQTPGQGLQFLFEYFSETQRNKGNFPGRFSGRQFSNSRSEMNVSTLELGDSALYLCASSVDSRTDTQYFGPGTRLTVL.

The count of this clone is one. CDR3 nucleotide sequence: TGTGCCATCAGTGACTCCGGGTTACCCACAGATACGCAGTATTTT. Its translation: CAISDSGLPTDTQYF. J is TRBJ2-3 and V is TRBV10-3, with unresolved D. The CDR3 is made up of 15 amino acids. V was cut by 3 bases and J by 2 bases, with 12 bases left in between. CDR1 is ENHRY and CDR2 is SYGVKD in the germline V gene.

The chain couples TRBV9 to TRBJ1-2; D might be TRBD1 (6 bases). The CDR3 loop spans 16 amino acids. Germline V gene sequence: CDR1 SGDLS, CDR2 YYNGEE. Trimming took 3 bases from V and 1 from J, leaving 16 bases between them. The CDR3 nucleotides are TGTGCCAGCAGCGCCGTTTACAGGGTGGATAACTATGGCTACACCTTC. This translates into CASSAVYRVDNYGYTF. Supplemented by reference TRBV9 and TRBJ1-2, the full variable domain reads DSGVTQTPKHLITATGQRVTLRCSPRSGDLSVYWYQQSLDQGLQFLIQYYNGEERAKGNILERFSAQQFPDLHSELNLSSLELGDSALYFCASSAVYRVDNYGYTFGSGTRLTVV.

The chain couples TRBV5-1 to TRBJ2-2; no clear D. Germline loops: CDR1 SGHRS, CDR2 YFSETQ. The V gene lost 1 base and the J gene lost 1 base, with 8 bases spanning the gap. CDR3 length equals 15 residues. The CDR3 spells CASSLTTQNTGELFF. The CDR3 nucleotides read TGCGCCAGCAGCTTGACGACACAGAACACCGGGGAGCTGTTTTTT.

The CDR3 DNA follows: TGTGCCAGCACCACACAGGGCGGGGAGCTGTTTTTT. This translates into CASTTQGGELFF. This chain uses TRBV28 with TRBJ2-2, with a weak D call TRBD1 (6 bases). The germline V gene has CDR1 MDHEN and CDR2 SYDVKM. V was clipped by 7 bases and J by 7 bases, with 10 bases between them. The CDR3 loop spans 12 amino acids.

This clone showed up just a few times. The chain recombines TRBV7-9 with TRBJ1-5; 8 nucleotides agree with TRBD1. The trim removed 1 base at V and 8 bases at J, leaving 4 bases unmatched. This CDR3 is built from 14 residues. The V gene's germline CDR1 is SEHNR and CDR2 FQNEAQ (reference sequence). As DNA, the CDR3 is TGTGCCAGCAGCTTAGGCCCAGGGGGCAAGCCCCAGCATTTT. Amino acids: CASSLGPGGKPQHF.

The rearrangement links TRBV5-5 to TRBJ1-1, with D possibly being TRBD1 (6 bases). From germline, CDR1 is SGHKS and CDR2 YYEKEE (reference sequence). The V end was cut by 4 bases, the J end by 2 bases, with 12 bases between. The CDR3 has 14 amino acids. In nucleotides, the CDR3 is TGTGCCAGCAGCACACAGGGTGCCAACACTGAAGCTTTCTTT. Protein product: CASSTQGANTEAFF.

In DNA, the CDR3 is TGTGCCAGCAGCGTAGGCGGTCAGTTGGGCACCGGGGAGCTGTTTTTT. Protein product: CASSVGGQLGTGELFF. V is TRBV9 and J is TRBJ2-2; D gene ambiguous. V was shortened by 0 bases and J by 4 bases, with 13 bases between the two germline ends. The germline CDR1 and CDR2 sequences are SGDLS and YYNGEE. The CDR3 is 16 amino acids. The full variable domain, completed using reference TRBV9 and TRBJ2-2, is DSGVTQTPKHLITATGQRVTLRCSPRSGDLSVYWYQQSLDQGLQFLIQYYNGEERAKGNILERFSAQQFPDLHSELNLSSLELGDSALYFCASSVGGQLGTGELFFGEGSRLTVL.

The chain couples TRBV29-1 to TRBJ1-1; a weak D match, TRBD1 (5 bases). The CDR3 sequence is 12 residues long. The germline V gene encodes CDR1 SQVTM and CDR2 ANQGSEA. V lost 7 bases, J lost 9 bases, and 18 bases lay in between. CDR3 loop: CSADRSRQKAFF. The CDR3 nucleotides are TGCAGCGCTGACAGATCGAGACAGAAAGCTTTCTTT.

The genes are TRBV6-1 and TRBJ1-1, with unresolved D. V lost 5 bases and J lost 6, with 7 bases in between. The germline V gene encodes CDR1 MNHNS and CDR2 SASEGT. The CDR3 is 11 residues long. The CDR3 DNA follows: TGTGCCAGCAGTTATATCGCTGAAGCTTTCTTT. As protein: CASSYIAEAFF.

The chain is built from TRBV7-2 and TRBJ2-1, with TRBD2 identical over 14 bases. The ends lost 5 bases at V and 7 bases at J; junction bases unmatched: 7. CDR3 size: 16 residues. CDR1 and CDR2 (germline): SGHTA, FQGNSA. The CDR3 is CASSPYGTSGSNEQFF. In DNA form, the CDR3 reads TGTGCCAGCAGCCCATACGGGACTAGCGGGAGTAATGAGCAGTTCTTC.

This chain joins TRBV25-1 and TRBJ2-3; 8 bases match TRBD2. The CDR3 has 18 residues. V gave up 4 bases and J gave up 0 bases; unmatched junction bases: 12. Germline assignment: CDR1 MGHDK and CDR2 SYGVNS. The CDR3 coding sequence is TGTGCCAGCAGTGGAGAGCGGGAGTTCCCACTTAGCACAGATACGCAGTATTTT. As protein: CASSGEREFPLSTDTQYF.

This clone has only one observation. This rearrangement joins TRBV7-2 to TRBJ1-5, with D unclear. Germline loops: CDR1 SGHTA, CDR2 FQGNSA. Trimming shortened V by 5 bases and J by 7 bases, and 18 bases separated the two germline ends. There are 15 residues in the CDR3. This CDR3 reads CASSAGPTRRQPQHF. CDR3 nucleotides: TGTGCCAGCAGCGCGGGTCCAACCCGAAGGCAGCCCCAGCATTTT.

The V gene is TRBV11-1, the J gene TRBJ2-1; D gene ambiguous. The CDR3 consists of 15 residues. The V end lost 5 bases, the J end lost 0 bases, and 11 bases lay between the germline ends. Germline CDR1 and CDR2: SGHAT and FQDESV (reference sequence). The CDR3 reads CASSPGSSSYNEQFF. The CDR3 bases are TGTGCCAGCAGCCCCGGGTCAAGCTCCTACAATGAGCAGTTCTTC.

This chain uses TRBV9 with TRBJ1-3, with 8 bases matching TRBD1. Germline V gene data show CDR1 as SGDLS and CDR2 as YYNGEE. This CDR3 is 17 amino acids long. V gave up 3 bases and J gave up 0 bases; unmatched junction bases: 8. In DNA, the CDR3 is TGTGCCAGCAGCGCGACAGGGGCTCCCCTCTCTGGAAACACCATATATTTT. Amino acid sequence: CASSATGAPLSGNTIYF.

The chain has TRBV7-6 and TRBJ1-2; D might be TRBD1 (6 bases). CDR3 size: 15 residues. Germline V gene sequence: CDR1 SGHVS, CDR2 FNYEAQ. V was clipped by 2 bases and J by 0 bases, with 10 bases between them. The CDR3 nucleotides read TGTGCCAGCAGCTTATACGCAGGGGCTAACTATGGCTACACCTTC. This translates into CASSLYAGANYGYTF.

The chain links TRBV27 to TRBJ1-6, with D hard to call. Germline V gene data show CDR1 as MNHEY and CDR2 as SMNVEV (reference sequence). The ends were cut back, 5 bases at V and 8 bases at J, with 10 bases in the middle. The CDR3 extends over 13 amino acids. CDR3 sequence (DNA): TGTGCCAGCAGTGATGTAGAGGATTCACCCCTCCACTTT. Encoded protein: CASSDVEDSPLHF.

In DNA, the CDR3 is TGTGCCAGCAGTCCGCTAGCGAGTTCGCCCTACAATGAGCAGTTCTTC. It specifies CASSPLASSPYNEQFF. The chain has TRBV27 and TRBJ2-1, with D perhaps matching TRBD2 (6 bases). Deletions cut 5 bases from V and 2 bases from J, with 16 bases between. The CDR3 has 16 residues. The germline CDR1 and CDR2 sequences are MNHEY and SMNVEV (reference sequence).

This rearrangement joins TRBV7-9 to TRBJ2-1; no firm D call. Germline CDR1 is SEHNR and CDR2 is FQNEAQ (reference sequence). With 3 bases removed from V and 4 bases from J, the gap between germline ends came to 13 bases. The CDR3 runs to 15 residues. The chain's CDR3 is CASSLLGRIYNEQFF. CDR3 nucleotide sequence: TGTGCCAGCAGCTTGCTAGGTAGGATATACAATGAGCAGTTCTTC.

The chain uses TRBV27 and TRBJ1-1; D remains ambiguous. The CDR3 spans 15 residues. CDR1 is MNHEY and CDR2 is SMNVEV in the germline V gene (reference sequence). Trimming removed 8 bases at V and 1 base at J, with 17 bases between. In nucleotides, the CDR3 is TGTGCCAGCGGAGGAGACCTAGCTAGGAACACTGAAGCTTTCTTT. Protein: CASGGDLARNTEAFF.

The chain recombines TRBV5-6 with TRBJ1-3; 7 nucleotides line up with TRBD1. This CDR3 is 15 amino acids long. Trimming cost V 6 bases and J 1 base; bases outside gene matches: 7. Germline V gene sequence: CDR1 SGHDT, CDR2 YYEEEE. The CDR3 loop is CASNRGWESGNTIYF. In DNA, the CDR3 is TGTGCCAGCAACAGGGGCTGGGAGTCTGGAAACACCATATATTTT.

The CDR3 spells CASSYSNRGRTGELFF. The CDR3, as DNA: TGTGCCAGCAGTTACTCGAACAGGGGGCGAACCGGGGAGCTGTTTTTT. The chain is built from TRBV6-6 and TRBJ2-2, with 9 bases identical to TRBD1. The V gene's germline CDR1 is MNHNY and CDR2 SVGAGI (reference sequence). The CDR3 contains 16 residues. The V gene end was trimmed by 0 bases and the J gene end by 5 bases; junction bases not matched to a gene: 4.

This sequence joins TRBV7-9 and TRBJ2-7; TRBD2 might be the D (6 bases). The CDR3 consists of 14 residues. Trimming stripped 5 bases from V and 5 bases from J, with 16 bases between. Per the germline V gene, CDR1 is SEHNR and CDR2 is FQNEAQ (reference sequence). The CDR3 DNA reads TGTGCCAGCAGCAGCACTTGGGGGGACCACGAGCAGTACTTC. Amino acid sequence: CASSSTWGDHEQYF.

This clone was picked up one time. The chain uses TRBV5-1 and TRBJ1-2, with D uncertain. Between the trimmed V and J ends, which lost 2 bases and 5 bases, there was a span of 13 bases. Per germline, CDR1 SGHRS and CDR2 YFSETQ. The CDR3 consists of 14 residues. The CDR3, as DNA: TGCGCCAGCAGCTTTCTTCGGGGAAATTATGGCTACACCTTC. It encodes CASSFLRGNYGYTF.

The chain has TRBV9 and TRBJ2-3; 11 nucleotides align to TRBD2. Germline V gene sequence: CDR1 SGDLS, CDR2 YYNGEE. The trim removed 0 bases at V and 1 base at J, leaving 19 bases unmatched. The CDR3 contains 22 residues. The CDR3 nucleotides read TGTGCCAGCAGCGTAGCTACAAGTTGGCCGGGACTAGCGGTGGAGGGCACAGATACGCAGTATTTT. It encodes CASSVATSWPGLAVEGTDTQYF.